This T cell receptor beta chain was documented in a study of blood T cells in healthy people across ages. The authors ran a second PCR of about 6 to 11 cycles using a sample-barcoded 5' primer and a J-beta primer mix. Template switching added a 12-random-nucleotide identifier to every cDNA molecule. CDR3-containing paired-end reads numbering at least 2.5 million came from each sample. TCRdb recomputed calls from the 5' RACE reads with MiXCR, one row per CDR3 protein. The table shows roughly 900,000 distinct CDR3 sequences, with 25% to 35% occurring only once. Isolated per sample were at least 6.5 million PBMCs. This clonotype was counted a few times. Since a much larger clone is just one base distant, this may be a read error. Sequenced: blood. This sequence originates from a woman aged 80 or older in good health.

In DNA form, the CDR3 reads TGTGCCAGCAGCTTAAGAACACAGAGCTCCTACGGGCAGTACTTC. Its protein is CASSLRTQSSYGQYF. V and J are TRBV7-9 and TRBJ2-7; no reliable D call. Germline V gene lookup returns CDR1 SEHNR and CDR2 FQNEAQ (reference sequence). The CDR3 runs 15 residues.